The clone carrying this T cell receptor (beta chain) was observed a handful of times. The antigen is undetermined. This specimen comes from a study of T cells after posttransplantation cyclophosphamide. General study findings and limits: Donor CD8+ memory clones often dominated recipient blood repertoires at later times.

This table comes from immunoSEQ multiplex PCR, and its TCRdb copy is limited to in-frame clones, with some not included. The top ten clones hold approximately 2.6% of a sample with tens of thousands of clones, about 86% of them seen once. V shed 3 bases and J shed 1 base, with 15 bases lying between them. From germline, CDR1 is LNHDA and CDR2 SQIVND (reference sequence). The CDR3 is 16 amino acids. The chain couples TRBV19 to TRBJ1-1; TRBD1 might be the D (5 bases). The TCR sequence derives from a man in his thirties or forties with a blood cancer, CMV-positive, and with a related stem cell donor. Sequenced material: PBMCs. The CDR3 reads CASSIPQGGANTEAFF. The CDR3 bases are TGTGCCAGTAGTATTCCCCAGGGCGGGGCGAACACTGAAGCTTTCTTT.